The 32 T cell receptor beta chains below were found in one sample sequenced in a study of shared clonotypes between healthy human individuals. Method: immunoSEQ multiplex PCR; TCRdb's copy keeps in-frame clones and lacks some. The repertoire includes some 630,000 clones, about 78% of them detected once, and 1.8% sits in the top ten. Sequenced sample: memory CD4+ T cells sorted from blood. As for subset: CD45RA-negative fraction. Every receptor here comes from a woman aged 25 to 39 in good health.

The gene calls are TRBV6-5 and TRBJ1-1, with 8 positions matching TRBD1. The germline gives CDR1 MNHEY, CDR2 SVGAGI. This CDR3 spans 15 amino acids. Losses at the gene ends were 2 bases for V and 1 base for J; bases not matched to a gene: 3. CDR3 loop: CASSYDRGSNTEAFF. The CDR3 region has the DNA TGTGCCAGCAGTTACGACAGGGGATCGAACACTGAAGCTTTCTTT.

As for this clone: Other nucleotide sequences in the sample specify the same CDR3. Written as DNA, the CDR3 is TGCGCCAGCAGCTTCGATACTAGCTCCTACAATGAGCAGTTCTTC. Translated: CASSFDTSSYNEQFF. This sequence joins TRBV5-1 and TRBJ2-1, with a tentative D call TRBD2 (5 bases). The CDR3 has 15 residues. The V and J ends lost 2 bases and 0 bases respectively, with 9 bases between them. Germline V CDR1 and CDR2: SGHRS, YFSETQ.

The chain recombines TRBV4-2 with TRBJ2-6; TRBD2 might be the D (5 bases). Germline-derived CDR1 and CDR2 are LGHNA and YNFKEQ. V lost 1 base and J lost 4, with 17 bases in between. There are 18 residues in the CDR3. Here the CDR3 DNA reads TGTGCCAGCAGCCAAGGGCCACTAGGACCCTCCGGGGCCAACGTCCTGACTTTC. It is translated as CASSQGPLGPSGANVLTF.

This clone was counted many times. The J gene is TRBJ2-1, the V gene TRBV18; TRBD2 matches at 12 bases. CDR3 length: 16 amino acids. Per the germline V gene, CDR1 is KGHSH and CDR2 is LQKENI. V shed 3 bases, J shed 9 bases, and the junction held 9 bases outside the gene matches. The CDR3 sequence is CASSPASGRGTREQFF. The CDR3 nucleotides read TGTGCCAGCTCACCCGCTAGCGGGAGGGGGACTCGTGAGCAGTTCTTC.

This clone was seen a few times. The genes are TRBV5-1 and TRBJ2-1; no clear D. Trimming removed 7 bases at V and 10 bases at J, with 12 bases between. This CDR3 has 11 amino acids. CDR1 and CDR2 (germline): SGHRS, YFSETQ. This chain's CDR3 is CASSDEEEQFF. Here the CDR3 DNA reads TGCGCCAGCTCGGACGAGGAGGAGCAGTTCTTC.

This chain connects TRBV11-2 to TRBJ2-2; the match to TRBD2 covers 13 bases. From germline, CDR1 is SGHAT and CDR2 FQNNGV. The CDR3 is 19 residues long. V shed 2 bases and J 0 bases; nucleotides not matched to a gene: 6. The DNA for the CDR3 is TGTGCCAGCAGCTTAAAACTAGCGGGAGGGATAGCGAACACCGGGGAGCTGTTTTTT. This translates into CASSLKLAGGIANTGELFF.

This clone was observed a handful of times. The chain joins TRBV2 to TRBJ2-7, with 8 bases that match TRBD2. This CDR3 has 14 amino acids. J gave up 1 base and V 3 bases, and 2 bases lay outside the gene matches. Germline values: CDR1 SNHLY, CDR2 FYNNEI. The CDR3: CASSEREESYEQYF. The CDR3 coding sequence is TGTGCCAGCAGTGAGCGGGAGGAATCCTACGAGCAGTACTTC.

The gene calls are TRBV28 and TRBJ1-5; 7 bases map to TRBD1. Germline CDR1 is MDHEN and CDR2 is SYDVKM. The CDR3 has 16 residues. The junction had 14 bases not matched to a gene; V was cut back by 6 bases and J by 6 bases. The CDR3 spells CASRLGQGGRGQPQHF. In nucleotides, the CDR3 is TGTGCCAGCAGACTTGGTCAGGGGGGACGGGGTCAGCCCCAGCATTTT.

The chain couples TRBV28 to TRBJ1-3; no definite D call. The CDR3 extends over 14 amino acids. V was trimmed by 3 bases and J by 1 base, leaving 7 bases between them. CDR1 and CDR2 (germline): MDHEN, SYDVKM. The CDR3 sequence is CASSLMGSGNTIYF. The CDR3 DNA sequence: TGTGCCAGCAGTTTGATGGGGTCTGGAAACACCATATATTTT.

V gene TRBV4-1 combines with J gene TRBJ1-1; D call uncertain. The CDR3 spans 16 residues. Germline-derived CDR1 and CDR2 are MGHRA and YSYEKL. Trimming removed 4 bases at V and 3 bases at J, with 18 bases between. CDR3 region: CASSRDRQRRDTEAFF. The CDR3 DNA is TGCGCCAGCAGCCGAGATCGGCAGAGACGAGACACTGAAGCTTTCTTT.

The gene calls are TRBV19 and TRBJ2-1; 8 positions agree with TRBD1. V lost 5 bases to trimming and J lost 8 bases; unmatched junction nucleotides: 11. Germline V gives CDR1 LNHDA, CDR2 SQIVND (reference sequence). This CDR3 contains 15 residues. The CDR3, as DNA: TGTGCCAGTAGTCCGCGGACAGGGTCGAGGGATGAGCAGTTCTTC. This sequence encodes CASSPRTGSRDEQFF.

The chain uses TRBV18 and TRBJ2-1; D possibly corresponds to TRBD1 (6 bases). Germline V gene data show CDR1 as KGHSH and CDR2 as LQKENI. Trimming shortened V by 2 bases and J by 10 bases, and 12 bases separated the two germline ends. CDR3 length: 13 residues. CDR3 amino acids: CASSPGTLREQFF. The DNA of the CDR3 is TGTGCCAGCTCACCAGGGACACTTCGGGAGCAGTTCTTC. Supplemented by reference TRBV18 and TRBJ2-1, the full variable domain reads NAGVMQNPRHLVRRRGQEARLRCSPMKGHSHVYWYRQLPEEGLKFMVYLQKENIIDESGMPKERFSAEFPKEGPSILRIQQVVRGDSAAYFCASSPGTLREQFFGPGTRLTVL.

This clone showed up just once. This chain joins TRBV28 and TRBJ2-1, with unresolved D. This CDR3 has 16 residues. The germline V gene has CDR1 MDHEN and CDR2 SYDVKM. The V gene lost 1 base and the J gene lost 7 bases, with 17 bases spanning the gap. CDR3 sequence: CASSLSNVRRSNEQFF. DNA for the CDR3: TGTGCCAGCAGTTTATCGAACGTAAGAAGGTCAAATGAGCAGTTCTTC.

The chain carries TRBV28 and TRBJ2-7; D unresolved. The V gene's germline CDR1 is MDHEN and CDR2 SYDVKM. V was shortened by 5 bases and J by 2 bases, with 7 bases between the two germline ends. The CDR3 loop spans 12 amino acids. The CDR3 loop reads CASSPLTYEQYF. CDR3 nucleotides: TGTGCCAGCAGTCCCCTCACCTACGAGCAGTACTTC.

The chain is built from TRBV6-1 and TRBJ2-5; 7 bases match TRBD2. The DNA end favors TRBJ2-7, so the J call may be wrong. The germline V gene has CDR1 MNHNS and CDR2 SASEGT. This CDR3 region has 15 residues. CDR3 amino acids: CASTQGERGTYEQYF. The CDR3 DNA is TGTGCCAGCACTCAAGGGGAGCGGGGAACCTACGAGCAGTACTTC.

Notes on this clone: Distinct nucleotide sequences in the sample also encode this CDR3. The rearrangement joins TRBV5-1 to TRBJ2-3; D not certain. Germline V lookup: CDR1 SGHRS, CDR2 YFSETQ. The length of the CDR3 is 15 residues. V was trimmed by 1 base and J by 1 base, leaving 10 bases between them. The CDR3 sequence is CASSLIGRGTDTQYF. The CDR3 DNA reads as TGCGCCAGCAGCTTGATTGGTCGGGGCACAGATACGCAGTATTTT. The full variable domain, with the rest looked up from reference TRBV5-1 and TRBJ2-3, is KAGVTQTPRYLIKTRGQQVTLSCSPISGHRSVSWYQQTPGQGLQFLFEYFSETQRNKGNFPGRFSGRQFSNSRSEMNVSTLELGDSALYLCASSLIGRGTDTQYFGPGTRLTVL.

The gene calls are TRBV27 and TRBJ2-3; the D is unclear. V lost 3 bases to trimming and J lost 1 base, with 11 bases between them. This CDR3 spans 15 amino acids. Germline CDR1 reads MNHEY; CDR2 reads SMNVEV (reference sequence). CDR3 sequence: CASSFKGFGTDTQYF. In nucleotides, the CDR3 is TGTGCCAGCAGTTTTAAGGGTTTCGGCACAGATACGCAGTATTTT.

For this clone: A far larger clone is one nucleotide away, so this likely arose from a read error. This CDR3 is also generated by other DNA sequences in the sample. The V call is TRBV2, the J call TRBJ1-2, with D perhaps TRBD1 (5 bases). There are 14 residues in the CDR3. In germline, CDR1 is SNHLY, CDR2 FYNNEI. CDR3 in amino acids: CASRHGGMNYGYTF. The DNA for the CDR3 is TGTGCCAGCAGGCACGGGGGTATGAACTATGGCTACACCTTT.

This clone is a singleton in its sample. J is TRBJ2-7 and V is TRBV5-4, with 14 bases identical to TRBD2. Germline CDR1 reads SGHNT; CDR2 reads YYREEE (reference sequence). The V segment lost 4 bases and the J segment 6 bases; nucleotides outside the gene matches: 6. The length of the CDR3 is 15 residues. The CDR3 region has the DNA TGTGCCAGCAGCCCCGGGACTAGCGGGAGCGGCGAGCAGTACTTC. It translates to CASSPGTSGSGEQYF.

The V call is TRBV19, the J call TRBJ2-5; possible D gene TRBD1, 6 bases. This CDR3 comprises 16 residues. In germline, CDR1 is LNHDA, CDR2 SQIVND (reference sequence). The ends were cut back, 5 bases at V and 4 bases at J, with 20 bases in the middle. The CDR3 DNA reads TGTGCCAGTAGTGAGTCCTCTAGCTGGGGGCTAGAGACCCAGTACTTC. Translating gives CASSESSSWGLETQYF.

This chain uses TRBV20-1 with TRBJ2-7; D unresolved. CDR1 is DFQATT, CDR2 SNEGSKA, per germline (reference sequence). Trimming took 0 bases from V and 5 from J, leaving 5 bases between them. This CDR3 region has 11 residues. The CDR3 region is CSARDFHEQYF. The CDR3 nucleotides read TGCAGTGCTAGAGATTTCCACGAGCAGTACTTC.

The rearrangement links TRBV7-9 to TRBJ2-5; the D call may be TRBD1 or TRBD2 (5 bases each). The CDR3 consists of 15 residues. Trimming left V 1 base short and J 7 bases short, with 16 bases between. Germline loops: CDR1 SEHNR, CDR2 FQNEAQ (reference sequence). As DNA, the CDR3 is TGTGCCAGCAGCTTAGGAGGGGATAGTCGTGGGACCCAGTACTTC. Its protein is CASSLGGDSRGTQYF.

In this sample, this clone turned up a few times. The chain joins TRBV11-3 to TRBJ2-3, with 11 positions matching TRBD1. V lost 5 bases, J lost 2 bases, and 6 bases stayed unmatched. Germline CDR1 SGHNT, CDR2 YENEEA. The CDR3 runs to 16 residues. The CDR3 here is CASSPGTGGYTDTQYF. The CDR3 DNA reads TGTGCCAGCAGCCCAGGGACAGGGGGTTACACAGATACGCAGTATTTT.

This clone came up many times. The V and J genes are TRBV6-5 and TRBJ2-5; a weak D match, TRBD2 (6 bases). The CDR3 totals 14 residues. The V and J ends lost 6 bases and 4 bases respectively, with 15 bases between them. The V gene's germline CDR1 is MNHEY and CDR2 SVGAGI. CDR3 sequence (DNA): TGTGCCAGCAGGGGGGGTCTCATCGGAGAGACCCAGTACTTC. It yields the protein CASRGGLIGETQYF.

The gene calls are TRBV4-1 and TRBJ1-4; D call uncertain. This CDR3 region has 13 residues. The germline V gene has CDR1 MGHRA and CDR2 YSYEKL. Trimming left V 3 bases short and J 8 bases short, with 10 bases between. The CDR3, as DNA: TGCGCCAGCAGCCAGACCTTCAGGGAAAAACTGTTTTTT. Translated, it gives CASSQTFREKLFF.

The V call is TRBV28, the J call TRBJ2-1, with TRBD2 matching over 8 bases. Germline V gives CDR1 MDHEN, CDR2 SYDVKM. The junction had 7 bases not matched to a gene; V was cut back by 4 bases and J by 5 bases. The CDR3 sequence is 15 residues long. CDR3 DNA: TGTGCCAGCAGTTCCCACGGGAGGGTGGACAATGAGCAGTTCTTC. Translating it yields CASSSHGRVDNEQFF.

The V and J genes are TRBV7-9 and TRBJ2-3, with a tentative D call TRBD2 (6 bases). This CDR3 region has 13 residues. Germline V gene sequence: CDR1 SEHNR, CDR2 FQNEAQ (reference sequence). V shed 6 bases and J shed 6 bases, with 13 bases lying between them. The DNA of the CDR3 is TGTGCCAGCAGGGGAGGCGTCAGGGATACGCAGTATTTT. Translating it yields CASRGGVRDTQYF.

This clone was recorded only once. CDR3 in DNA: TGTGCCAGCAGTCCCCGGACAGGGAAACAGTCTGGGGCCAACGTCCTGACTTTC. Encoded protein: CASSPRTGKQSGANVLTF. The chain links TRBV28 to TRBJ2-6, with 8 nucleotides matching TRBD1. Germline V CDR1 and CDR2: MDHEN, SYDVKM. The J segment lost 1 base and the V segment lost 5 bases, leaving 10 bases of the junction unmatched. CDR3 length: 18 amino acids.

The chain recombines TRBV2 with TRBJ2-5, with D possibly TRBD1 on 7 matching bases. CDR1 and CDR2 (germline): SNHLY, FYNNEI. V was shortened by 6 bases and J by 4 bases, with 21 bases between the two germline ends. CDR3 length: 16 amino acids. The DNA of the CDR3 is TGTGCCAGCAGAACACAGGGGCTCGGGAGCAGAGAGACCCAGTACTTC. This encodes CASRTQGLGSRETQYF.

The chain is built from TRBV27 and TRBJ2-5; TRBD1 agrees at 10 bases. The J segment lost 2 bases and the V segment lost 1 base, leaving 1 base of the junction unmatched. The CDR3 extends over 15 amino acids. The germline V gene has CDR1 MNHEY and CDR2 SMNVEV (reference sequence). DNA for the CDR3: TGTGCCAGCAGTTTATGGGGACAGGGGCAAGAGACCCAGTACTTC. It specifies CASSLWGQGQETQYF.

This clone was counted a few times. This chain connects TRBV19 to TRBJ1-1; D possibly corresponds to TRBD1 (5 bases). Germline V gene sequence: CDR1 LNHDA, CDR2 SQIVND (reference sequence). This CDR3 contains 14 residues. V was shortened by 3 bases and J by 1 base, with 9 bases between the two germline ends. The CDR3, as DNA: TGTGCCAGTAGTATTCTACAGGAGAACACTGAAGCTTTCTTT. Its translation is CASSILQENTEAFF.

Here the CDR3 reads CASSLGGGIGGYTF. CDR3 sequence (DNA): TGTGCCAGCAGCTTAGGGGGAGGGATCGGAGGCTACACCTTC. V is TRBV7-8 and J is TRBJ1-2; D gene unclear. Trimming took off 1 base at V and 8 bases at J, with 14 bases between the two ends. The CDR3 is made up of 14 amino acids. The germline gives CDR1 SGHVS, CDR2 FQNEAQ.